This TCR beta chain was sequenced during a study of vaccination and CD4 T cells after COVID-19. Across the study: For post-vaccine samples, collection took place a median around 70 days after dose two, ranging from 14 to 241.

Specified treatment: roughly 10-day PBMC culture with coronavirus spike peptide pools or control peptides (ViraFEST assay). For this clonotype: No antigen is known for it.

The study sequenced cultured CD4+ T cell DNA using the Oncomine TCR Beta short-read assay. Investigators isolated genomic DNA from cultured CD4+ T cells. TCRdb called the PCR reads again in MiXCR, with one record for every CDR3 protein. The sample lists about 20,000 distinct CDR3 sequences, about 31% occurring once. The CDR3 loop spans 14 amino acids. The germline V and J ends were trimmed by 4 bases and 4 bases, with 10 bases remaining between them. CDR1 and CDR2 from the germline V gene are SNHLY and FYNNEI. The material sequenced was cultured CD4+ T cells from blood. The rearrangement joins TRBV2 to TRBJ2-2; D may be TRBD2 (5 bases). This TCR derives from a human donor with COVID-19. CDR3 loop: CASSASRSTGELFF. CDR3 DNA sequence: TGTGCCAGCAGTGCTAGCAGATCCACCGGGGAGCTGTTTTTT. The full variable domain, its missing parts supplied by reference TRBV2 and TRBJ2-2, is EPEVTQTPSHQVTQMGQEVILRCVPISNHLYFYWYRQILGQKVEFLVSFYNNEISEKSEIFDDQFSVERPDGSNFTLKIRSTKLEDSAMYFCASSASRSTGELFFGEGSRLTVL.